These T cell receptor beta chains were read from a single sample in a study of OX40 agonist ivuxolimab in advanced cancers. Here immunoSEQ multiplex PCR was the method, and the copy in TCRdb shows in-frame clones only, minus some. This table has around 30,000 clones, 86% appearing once. The input for sequencing was CD4+ or CD8+ T cells sorted from blood, taken in a trial of the OX40 agonist ivuxolimab. The receptors were sampled from an adult with an advanced solid tumor such as melanoma, head and neck, liver or kidney cancer. Both conserved end residues are part of each CDR3.

>TRBJ1-2|TRBV6-6
CASSYEAGASYGYTF
>TRBJ2-7|TRBV7-9
CASSLGTGYEQYF
>TRBJ2-1|TRBV7-9
CASSSLAGLNNEQFF
>TRBJ1-4|TRBV14
CASSQGWSGNEKLFF
>TRBJ1-5|TRBV27
CASKQGGQPQHF
>TRBJ1-5|TRBV19
CASIPGPDPDRGRNQPQHF
>TRBJ2-7|TRBV4-1
CASSHGFAPSYEQYF
>TRBJ2-2|TRBV11-2
CASSSDTGELFF
>TRBJ2-1|TRBV7-9
CASSRMGSGLSYNEQFF
>TRBJ2-1|TRBV4-1
CASSRGQGGNDEQFF
>TRBJ2-7|TRBV19
CASSIGQGPSYEQYF
>TRBJ2-5|TRBV2
CASSDDPGLAGVETQYF
>TRBJ2-5|TRBV9
CASSVAGGSEETQYF
>TRBJ2-3|TRBV11-2
CASSLPSGFADTQYF
>TRBJ2-2|TRBV28
CASTPTGDGTGELFF
>TRBJ2-1|TRBV5-6
CASSWGLAGGPEYNEQFF
>TRBJ2-5|TRBV6-5
CASSYGTGDQETQYF
>TRBJ1-5|TRBV9
CASSVGASKNQPQHF
>TRBJ2-3|TRBV9
CASSVGRLAGYTDTQYF
>TRBJ2-7|TRBV2
CASRGGVYEQYF
>TRBJ2-7|TRBV15
CATSRGQGSTYEQYF
>TRBJ2-7|TRBV30
CAWSVSSWNEQYF
>TRBJ2-3|TRBV11-3
CATSFAQGERHTQSF
>TRBJ1-2|TRBV7-9
CASSPQDRGANYGYTF
>TRBJ1-4|TRBV5-8
CASSLEGGTNEKLFF
>TRBJ2-5|TRBV10-3
CAISVTSSGSLQETQYF
>TRBJ2-1|TRBV5-1
CASSWIAGPNEQFF
>TRBJ2-5|TRBV6-4
CASKRQDRETQYF
>TRBJ1-3|TRBV9
CASSASRTDFSGNTIYF
>TRBJ1-2|TRBV6-1
CASSEFMANYGYTF
>TRBJ1-2|TRBV9
CASSDRDRGQSNYGYTF
>TRBJ1-5|TRBV13
CASSFRGDSNQPQHF
>TRBJ1-5|TRBV6-5
CASSPRQYNQPQHF
>TRBJ2-1|TRBV7-9
CASSSSYDERPGNEQFF
>TRBJ2-7|TRBV5-6
CASSSPSSGTSYEQYF
>TRBJ1-1|TRBV2
CASSKDRRGRDTEAFF
>TRBJ2-6|TRBV11-3
CASSLWFSGITGANVLTF
>TRBJ1-1|TRBV6-1
CASSARRGGANTEAFF
>TRBJ2-3|TRBV11-2
CASSPGLMGDTQYF
>TRBJ2-7|TRBV11-3
CASSPEDSYEQYF
>TRBJ2-7|TRBV9
CASSPPPSGRSPEQYF
>TRBJ1-2|TRBV6-4
CASSDSRDRAGRYGYTF
>TRBJ2-6|TRBV4-3
CASSHRPSSGANVLTF
>TRBJ1-6|TRBV19
CASSTTNYSPLHF
>TRBJ2-7|TRBV27
CASSSSGSPYEQYF
>TRBJ2-7|TRBV29-1
CSVEDLLGVYEQYF
>TRBJ1-2|TRBV15
CATSRREGAQGYTF
>TRBJ1-2|TRBV5-5
CASSLGTDYGYTF
>TRBJ2-7|TRBV9
CASSYAGEQYF
>TRBJ1-1|TRBV30
CAWSSGTGAEAFF
>TRBJ2-7|TRBV10-3
CAILDPTPSDRVYYEQYF
>TRBJ2-7|TRBV9
CASSVAPPYEQYF
>TRBJ1-1|TRBV11-2
CASSSIKAFF
>TRBJ1-5|TRBV5-6
CASSLDPRDGDNQPQHF
>TRBJ2-1|TRBV14
CASSQDHLVYNEQFF
>TRBJ2-6|TRBV10-1
CAIAQSRANVLTF
>TRBJ1-3|TRBV5-6
CASSFSWGEGNTIYF
>TRBJ2-1|TRBV4-1
CASSQTDLEQFF
>TRBJ2-2|TRBV6-6
CASSYRQGTGELFF